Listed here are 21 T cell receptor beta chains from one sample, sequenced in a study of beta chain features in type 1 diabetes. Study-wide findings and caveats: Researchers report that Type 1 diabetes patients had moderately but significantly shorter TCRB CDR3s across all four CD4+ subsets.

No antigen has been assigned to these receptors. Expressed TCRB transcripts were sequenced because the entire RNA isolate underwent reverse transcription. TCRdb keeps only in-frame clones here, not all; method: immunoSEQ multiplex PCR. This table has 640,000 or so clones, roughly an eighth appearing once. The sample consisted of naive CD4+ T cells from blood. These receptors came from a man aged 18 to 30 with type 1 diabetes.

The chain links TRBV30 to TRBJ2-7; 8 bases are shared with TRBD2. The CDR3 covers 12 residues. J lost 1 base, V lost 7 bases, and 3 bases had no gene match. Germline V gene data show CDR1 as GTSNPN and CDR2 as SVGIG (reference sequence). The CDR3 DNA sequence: TGTGCCTTCCAGCGGGAGTCCTACGAGCAGTACTTC. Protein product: CAFQRESYEQYF. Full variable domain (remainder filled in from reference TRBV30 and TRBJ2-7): SQTIHQWPATLVQPVGSPLSLECTVEGTSNPNLYWYRQAAGRGLQLLFYSVGIGQISSEVPQNLSASRPQDRQFILSSKKLLLSDSGFYLCAFQRESYEQYFGPGTRLTVT.

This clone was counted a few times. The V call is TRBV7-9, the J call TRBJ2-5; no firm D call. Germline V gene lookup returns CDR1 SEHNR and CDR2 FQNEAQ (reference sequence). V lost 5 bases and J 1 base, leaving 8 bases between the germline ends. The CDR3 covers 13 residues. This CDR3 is CASSESLQETQYF. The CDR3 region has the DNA TGTGCCAGCAGCGAATCTCTCCAAGAGACCCAGTACTTC.

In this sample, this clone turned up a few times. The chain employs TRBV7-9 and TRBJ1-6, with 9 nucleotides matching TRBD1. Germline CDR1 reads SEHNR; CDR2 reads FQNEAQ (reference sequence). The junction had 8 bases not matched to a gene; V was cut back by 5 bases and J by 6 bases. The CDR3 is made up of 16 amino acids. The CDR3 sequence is CASSPYPDRGNSPLHF. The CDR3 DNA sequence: TGTGCCAGCAGCCCATACCCGGACAGGGGTAATTCACCCCTCCACTTT. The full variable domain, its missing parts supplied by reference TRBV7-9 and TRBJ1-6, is DTGVSQNPRHKITKRGQNVTFRCDPISEHNRLYWYRQTLGQGPEFLTYFQNEAQLEKSRLLSDRFSAERPKGSFSTLEIQRTEQGDSAMYLCASSPYPDRGNSPLHFGNGTRLTVT.

DNA for the CDR3: TGTGCCAGCAGCTTCCCCCCTAGCGGACTGGGGGATACGCAGTATTTT. Encoded protein: CASSFPPSGLGDTQYF. The V and J genes are TRBV5-4 and TRBJ2-3; 7 bases line up with TRBD2. Unmatched junction bases numbered 12, after V lost 2 bases and J lost 6 bases. CDR3 length equals 16 residues. The germline CDR1 and CDR2 sequences are SGHNT and YYREEE (reference sequence).

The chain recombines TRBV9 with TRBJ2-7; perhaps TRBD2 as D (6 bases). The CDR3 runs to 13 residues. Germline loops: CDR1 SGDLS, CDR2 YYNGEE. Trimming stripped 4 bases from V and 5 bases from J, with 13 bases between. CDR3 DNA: TGTGCCAGCAGCCCCCGACCGGGGGACGAGCAGTACTTC. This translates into CASSPRPGDEQYF.

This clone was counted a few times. The DNA for the CDR3 is TGTGCCAGCAGCTTCTCGCTCCCTTATTCACCCCTCCACTTT. It specifies CASSFSLPYSPLHF. The V call is TRBV7-2, the J call TRBJ1-6; no reliable D call. The length of the CDR3 is 14 residues. The germline V and J ends were trimmed by 3 bases and 8 bases, with 11 bases remaining between them. Germline V gives CDR1 SGHTA, CDR2 FQGNSA.

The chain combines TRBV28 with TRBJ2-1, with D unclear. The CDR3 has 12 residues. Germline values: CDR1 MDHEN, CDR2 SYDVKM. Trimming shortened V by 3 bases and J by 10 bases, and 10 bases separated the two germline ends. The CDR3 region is CASSLTPREQFF. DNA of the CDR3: TGTGCCAGCAGTTTGACCCCGAGAGAGCAGTTCTTC.

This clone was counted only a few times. The CDR3 loop is CASSDRVSGANVLTF. DNA of the CDR3: TGTGCCAGTAGCGACAGGGTCTCTGGGGCCAACGTCCTGACTTTC. This chain joins TRBV19 and TRBJ2-6; 7 bases map to TRBD1. Germline CDR1 and CDR2: LNHDA and SQIVND (reference sequence). Germline trimming cut 6 bases from V and 0 bases from J; bases unmatched to any gene: 2. The CDR3 extends over 15 amino acids. Together with reference TRBV19 and TRBJ2-6, the CDR3 gives the full variable domain: DGGITQSPKYLFRKEGQNVTLSCEQNLNHDAMYWYRQDPGQGLRLIYYSQIVNDFQKGDIAEGYSVSREKKESFPLTVTSAQKNPTAFYLCASSDRVSGANVLTFGAGSRLTVL.

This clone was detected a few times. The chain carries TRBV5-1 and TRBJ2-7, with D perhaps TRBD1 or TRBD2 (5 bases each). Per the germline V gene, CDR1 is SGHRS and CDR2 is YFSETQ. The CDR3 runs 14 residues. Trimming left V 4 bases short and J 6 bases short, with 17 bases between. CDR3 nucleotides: TGCGCCAGCAGCCTCGGACCCGGGACGGGCGAGCAGTACTTC. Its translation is CASSLGPGTGEQYF.

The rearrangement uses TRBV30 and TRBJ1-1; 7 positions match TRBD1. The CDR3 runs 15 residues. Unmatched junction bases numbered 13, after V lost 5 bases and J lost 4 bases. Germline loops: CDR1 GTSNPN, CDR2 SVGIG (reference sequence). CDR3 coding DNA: TGTGCCTGGGGGGCGGAGGGGGCGCGTAGCACTGAAGCTTTCTTT. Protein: CAWGAEGARSTEAFF.

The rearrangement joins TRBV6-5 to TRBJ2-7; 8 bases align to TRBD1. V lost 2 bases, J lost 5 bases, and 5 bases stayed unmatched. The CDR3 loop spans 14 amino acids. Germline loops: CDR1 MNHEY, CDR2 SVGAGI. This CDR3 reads CASSYLGQGDEQYF. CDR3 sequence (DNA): TGTGCCAGCAGTTACCTCGGACAGGGAGACGAGCAGTACTTC.

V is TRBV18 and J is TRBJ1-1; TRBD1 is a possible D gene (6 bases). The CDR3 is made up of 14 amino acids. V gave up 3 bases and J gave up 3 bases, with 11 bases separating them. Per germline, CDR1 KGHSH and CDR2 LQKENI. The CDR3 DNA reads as TGTGCCAGCTCACCGTCACAGGGACACACTGAAGCTTTCTTT. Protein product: CASSPSQGHTEAFF.

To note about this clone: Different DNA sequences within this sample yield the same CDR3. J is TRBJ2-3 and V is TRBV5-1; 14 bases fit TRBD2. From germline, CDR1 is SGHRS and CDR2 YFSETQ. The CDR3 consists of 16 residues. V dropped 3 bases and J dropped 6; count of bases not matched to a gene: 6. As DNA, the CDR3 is TGCGCCAGCAGCTCCGGGACTAGCGGGAGTGGCGATACGCAGTATTTT. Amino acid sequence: CASSSGTSGSGDTQYF.

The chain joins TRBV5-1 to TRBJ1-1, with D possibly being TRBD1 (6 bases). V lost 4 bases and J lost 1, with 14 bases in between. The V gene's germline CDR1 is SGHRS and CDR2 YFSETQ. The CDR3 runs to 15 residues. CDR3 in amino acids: CASSPLAGQNTEAFF. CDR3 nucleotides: TGCGCCAGCAGCCCCCTCGCGGGACAGAACACTGAAGCTTTCTTT.

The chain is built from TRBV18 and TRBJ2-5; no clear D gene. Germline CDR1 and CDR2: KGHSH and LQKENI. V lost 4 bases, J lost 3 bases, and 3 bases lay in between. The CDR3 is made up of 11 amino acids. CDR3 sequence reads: CASSLEETQYF. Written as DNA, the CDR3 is TGTGCCAGCTCACTAGAAGAGACCCAGTACTTC.

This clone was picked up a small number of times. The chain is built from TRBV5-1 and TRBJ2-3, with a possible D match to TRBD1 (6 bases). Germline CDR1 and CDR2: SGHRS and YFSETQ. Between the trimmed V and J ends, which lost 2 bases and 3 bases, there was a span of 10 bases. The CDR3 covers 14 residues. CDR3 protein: CASSFMQGTDTQYF. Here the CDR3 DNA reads TGCGCCAGCAGCTTCATGCAGGGGACAGATACGCAGTATTTT.

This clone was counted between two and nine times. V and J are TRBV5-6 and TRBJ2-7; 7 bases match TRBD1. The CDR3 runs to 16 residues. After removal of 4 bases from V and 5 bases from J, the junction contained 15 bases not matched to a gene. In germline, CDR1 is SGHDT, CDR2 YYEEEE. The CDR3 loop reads CASSQLHWTGFDEQYF. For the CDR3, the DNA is TGTGCCAGCAGCCAGCTCCACTGGACAGGCTTTGACGAGCAGTACTTC.

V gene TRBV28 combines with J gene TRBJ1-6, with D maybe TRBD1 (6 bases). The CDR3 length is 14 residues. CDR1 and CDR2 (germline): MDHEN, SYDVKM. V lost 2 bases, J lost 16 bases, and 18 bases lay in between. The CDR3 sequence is CASSLSTAGQFLHF. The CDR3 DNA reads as TGTGCCAGCAGTTTAAGTACCGCCGGACAGTTTCTCCACTTT.

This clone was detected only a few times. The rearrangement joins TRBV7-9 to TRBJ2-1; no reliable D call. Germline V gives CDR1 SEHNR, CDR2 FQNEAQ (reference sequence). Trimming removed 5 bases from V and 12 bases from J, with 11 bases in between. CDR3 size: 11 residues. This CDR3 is CASSPRAGQFF. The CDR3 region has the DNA TGTGCCAGCAGCCCCCGAGCTGGGCAGTTCTTC.

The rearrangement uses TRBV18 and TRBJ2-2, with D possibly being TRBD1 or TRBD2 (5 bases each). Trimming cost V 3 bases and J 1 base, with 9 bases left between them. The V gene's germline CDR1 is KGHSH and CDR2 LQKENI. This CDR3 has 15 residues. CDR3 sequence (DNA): TGTGCCAGCTCACCCGGGACGGGGAACACCGGGGAGCTGTTTTTT. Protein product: CASSPGTGNTGELFF. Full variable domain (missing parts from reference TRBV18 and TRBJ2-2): NAGVMQNPRHLVRRRGQEARLRCSPMKGHSHVYWYRQLPEEGLKFMVYLQKENIIDESGMPKERFSAEFPKEGPSILRIQQVVRGDSAAYFCASSPGTGNTGELFFGEGSRLTVL.

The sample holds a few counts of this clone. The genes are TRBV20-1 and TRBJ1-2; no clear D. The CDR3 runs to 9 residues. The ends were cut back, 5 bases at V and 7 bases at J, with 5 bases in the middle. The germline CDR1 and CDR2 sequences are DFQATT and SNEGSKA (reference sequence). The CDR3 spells CSAYPGYTF. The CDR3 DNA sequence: TGCAGTGCTTACCCTGGCTACACCTTC.